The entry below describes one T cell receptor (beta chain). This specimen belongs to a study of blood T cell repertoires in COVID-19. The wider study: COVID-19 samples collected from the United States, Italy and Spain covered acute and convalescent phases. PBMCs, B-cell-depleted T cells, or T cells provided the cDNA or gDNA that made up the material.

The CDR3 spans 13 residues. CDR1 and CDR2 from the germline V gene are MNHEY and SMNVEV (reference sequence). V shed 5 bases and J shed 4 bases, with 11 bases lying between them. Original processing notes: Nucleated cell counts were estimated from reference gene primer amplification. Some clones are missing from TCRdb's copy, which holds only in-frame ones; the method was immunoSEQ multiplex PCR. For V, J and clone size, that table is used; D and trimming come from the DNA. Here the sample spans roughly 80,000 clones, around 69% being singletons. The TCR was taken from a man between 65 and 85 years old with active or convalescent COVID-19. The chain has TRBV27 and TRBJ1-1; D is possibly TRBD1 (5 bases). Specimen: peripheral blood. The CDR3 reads CASSRTIVTEAFF. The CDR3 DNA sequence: TGTGCCAGCAGTCGGACAATTGTCACTGAAGCTTTCTTT.